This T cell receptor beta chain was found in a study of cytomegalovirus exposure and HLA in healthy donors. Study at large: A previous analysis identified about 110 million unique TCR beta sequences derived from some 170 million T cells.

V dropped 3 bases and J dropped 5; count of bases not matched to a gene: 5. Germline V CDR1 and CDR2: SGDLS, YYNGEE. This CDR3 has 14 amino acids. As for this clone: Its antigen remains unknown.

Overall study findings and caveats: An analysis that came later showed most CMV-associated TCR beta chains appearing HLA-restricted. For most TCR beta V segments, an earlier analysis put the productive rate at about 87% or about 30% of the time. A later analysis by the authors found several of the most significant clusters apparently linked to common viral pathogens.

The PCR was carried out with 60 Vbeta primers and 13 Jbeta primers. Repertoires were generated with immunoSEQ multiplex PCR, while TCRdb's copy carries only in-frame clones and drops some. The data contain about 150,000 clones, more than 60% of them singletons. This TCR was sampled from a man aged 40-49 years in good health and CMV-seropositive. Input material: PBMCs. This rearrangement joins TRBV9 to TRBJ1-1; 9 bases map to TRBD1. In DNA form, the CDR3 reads TGTGCCAGCAGCGAACAGGGGGCGAGGACTGAAGCTTTCTTT. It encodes CASSEQGARTEAFF.